Listed below are T cell receptor beta chains from one sample, sequenced in a study of blood T cell repertoires in COVID-19. Generated by immunoSEQ multiplex PCR, the TCRdb table keeps only in-frame clones and is missing some. The top ten clones hold roughly 3.1% of a sample with roughly 230,000 clones, 80% to 85% of them seen once. Material: PBMCs or T cells enriched from blood (not recorded which). These receptors were taken from a man aged 50-59 years who had recovered from COVID-19. The CDR3 runs from the conserved cysteine through the conserved F or W. D genes are given only for firm matches.

j_call d_call v_call cdr3_aa
TRBJ2-1 . TRBV10-1 CASSGSAGLYNEQFF
TRBJ1-1 TRBD1 TRBV9 CASGQGDTEAFF
TRBJ2-5 TRBD2 TRBV9 CASSVAGSGREETQYF
TRBJ2-7 TRBD2 TRBV24-1 CATSDSGTSGMDEQYF
TRBJ2-3 TRBD2 TRBV11-2 CASSLRGTSVDTQYF
TRBJ2-1 TRBD1 TRBV15 CATSSALPTRGPNLISYNEQFF
TRBJ1-1 . TRBV30 CAWSGRLDTEAFF
TRBJ1-2 TRBD1 TRBV9 CASSVGQGNGYTF
TRBJ2-7 TRBD2 TRBV27 CASSLDPAGGPEQYF
TRBJ1-2 . TRBV5-1 CASRTGPWRDGYTF
TRBJ1-1 . TRBV18 CASSALRREDTEAFF
TRBJ1-2 TRBD1 TRBV11-2 CASSLGQGNYGYTF
TRBJ1-2 TRBD1 TRBV30 CAWSIGTGAYGYTF
TRBJ1-5 . TRBV6-2/TRBV6-3 CASSYPSDRGNQPQHF
TRBJ2-2 TRBD1 TRBV3-1/TRBV3-2 CASTQEWTGSTGELFF
TRBJ1-3 TRBD1 TRBV9 CASSFRQGSAFGNTIYF
TRBJ2-2 . TRBV18 CASSLREKNTGELFF
TRBJ1-5 . TRBV19 CASKGRGEDQPQHF
TRBJ2-1 . TRBV15 CATSREQNVNNEQFF
TRBJ1-5 TRBD1 TRBV9 CASSVGTGGQPQHF
TRBJ2-2 TRBD2 TRBV5-1 CASRPLAGAGGELFF
TRBJ2-1 TRBD1 TRBV14 CASRRTGTYNEQFF
TRBJ1-4 TRBD1 TRBV6-6 CASSFRTGLDEKLFF
TRBJ2-3 . TRBV7-3 CASSLNPSSTDTQYF
TRBJ1-1 . TRBV24-1 CATRWGPNTEAFF
TRBJ1-2 . TRBV7-9 CASRPDRGYGYTF
TRBJ1-1 TRBD1 TRBV5-1 CATGQGMDTEAFF
TRBJ2-5 . TRBV29-1 CSSQITVQETQYF
TRBJ2-7 . TRBV6-2/TRBV6-3 CASSYEVRESYEQYF
TRBJ1-2 TRBD1 TRBV6-1 CASSENRGPGGYTF
TRBJ1-2 TRBD1 TRBV2 CASSEEVRGTYGYTF
TRBJ2-1 TRBD2 TRBV2 CASSERGTSGVNEQFF
TRBJ2-2 TRBD1 TRBV25-1 CASSESTRGPGELFF
TRBJ2-5 TRBD2 TRBV9 CASSVGSGGAGETQYF
TRBJ2-1 . TRBV5-1 CASSLGHTQGLNNEQFF
TRBJ2-6 . TRBV5-1 CASSLGGVRGANVLTF
TRBJ2-1 TRBD1 TRBV24-1 CATQGVAYNEQFF
TRBJ2-4 . TRBV5-6 CASSLDARPIQYF
TRBJ2-2 TRBD1 TRBV7-2 CASKWDRGSGELFF
TRBJ2-2 . TRBV18 CASSPFSLDGELFF
TRBJ2-7 TRBD2 TRBV7-2 CASSLDSTSGSYEQYF
TRBJ2-3 . TRBV7-2 CASSLGRGNTQYF
TRBJ2-2 TRBD2 TRBV10-1 CASSPGTSGRTGTGELFF
TRBJ2-3 TRBD1 TRBV3-1/TRBV3-2 CASSLDRATSTDTQYF
TRBJ1-1 TRBD1 TRBV5-5 CASSLGVRGLNTEAFF
TRBJ2-1 TRBD2 TRBV7-3 CASSSAGGSSEQFF
TRBJ1-6 . TRBV20-1 CSASHGPPGYNSPLHF
TRBJ1-2 TRBD1 TRBV6-6 CASSYTGQSNYGYTF
TRBJ1-6 TRBD1 TRBV5-1 CASSFLTGGGHNSPLHF
TRBJ2-7 TRBD1 TRBV7-9 CASSLAGTDYEQYF
TRBJ2-7 . TRBV12-5 CASGLFTGTRSSYEQYF
TRBJ1-2 . TRBV30 CAWSGRAEDYGYTF
TRBJ2-7 TRBD1 TRBV11-2 CASSLLGQGGEQYF
TRBJ2-3 . TRBV2 CAAVGTRTDTQYF
TRBJ1-1 . TRBV19 CASTPREELNTEAFF
TRBJ2-2 . TRBV29-1 CSGRSGQGGNTGELFF
TRBJ2-1 . TRBV19 CASSIDRILGNEQFF